Listed below are T cell receptor beta chains from one sample, sequenced in a study of CD8 T cells in Susac syndrome. TCRdb itself ran the immunoSEQ multiplex PCR reads through MiXCR, one entry per CDR3 protein. Among 120,000 or so distinct CDR3 sequences, 85% to 95% were seen once, and the ten largest hold 0.25% to 0.3%. Material: CD8+ T cells from PBMCs. These receptors originate from a human donor with Susac syndrome. Both conserved end residues are part of each CDR3. The order of the fields is V gene, D gene, J gene, CDR3 protein, CDR3 DNA. D genes are given only for firm matches.

v_gene: TRBV29-1; d_gene: .; j_gene: TRBJ1-4; CDR3aa: CSAGGGATNEKLFF; CDR3nt: TGCAGCGCCGGGGGGGGTGCAACTAATGAAAAACTGTTTTTT
v_gene: TRBV5-1; d_gene: .; j_gene: TRBJ2-7; CDR3aa: CASSRGESYEQYF; CDR3nt: TGCGCCAGCAGCCGCGGGGAGTCCTACGAGCAGTACTTC
v_gene: TRBV13; d_gene: TRBD1; j_gene: TRBJ2-7; CDR3aa: CASGITGGWLYEQYF; CDR3nt: TGTGCCAGCGGAATCACAGGGGGGTGGCTCTACGAGCAGTACTTC
v_gene: TRBV4-1; d_gene: .; j_gene: TRBJ1-2; CDR3aa: CASSQEGRSNYGYTF; CDR3nt: TGCGCCAGCAGCCAAGAAGGACGGAGTAACTATGGCTACACCTTC
v_gene: TRBV3-1; d_gene: .; j_gene: TRBJ2-6; CDR3aa: CASSQGVYGANVLTF; CDR3nt: TGTGCCAGCAGCCAAGGCGTCTATGGGGCCAACGTCCTGACTTTC
v_gene: TRBV19; d_gene: .; j_gene: TRBJ1-5; CDR3aa: CASSSGPQHF; CDR3nt: TGTGCCAGTAGCTCCGGGCCCCAGCATTTT
v_gene: TRBV29-1; d_gene: .; j_gene: TRBJ2-2; CDR3aa: CSVGQYTGELFF; CDR3nt: TGCAGCGTTGGGCAGTACACCGGGGAGCTGTTTTTT
v_gene: TRBV6-4; d_gene: TRBD2; j_gene: TRBJ2-5; CDR3aa: CASSQTGTSGVETQYF; CDR3nt: TGTGCCAGCAGCCAAACTGGGACTAGCGGGGTAGAGACCCAGTACTTC
v_gene: TRBV25-1; d_gene: .; j_gene: TRBJ1-5; CDR3aa: CASRDTSGPENRPQHF; CDR3nt: TGTGCCAGCAGAGATACGTCGGGCCCAGAAAATCGGCCCCAGCATTTT
v_gene: TRBV10-2; d_gene: TRBD2; j_gene: TRBJ2-1; CDR3aa: CASGWGGIYNEQFF; CDR3nt: TGCGCCAGCGGCTGGGGGGGGATTTACAATGAGCAGTTCTTC
v_gene: TRBV20-1; d_gene: .; j_gene: TRBJ2-5; CDR3aa: CSARDRHLEGRETQYF; CDR3nt: TGCAGTGCTAGAGATCGGCACTTAGAAGGTCGGGAGACCCAGTACTTC
v_gene: TRBV6-6; d_gene: .; j_gene: TRBJ2-3; CDR3aa: CASSLGYTDTQYF; CDR3nt: TGTGCCAGCAGTCTAGGCTACACAGATACGCAGTATTTT
v_gene: TRBV27; d_gene: .; j_gene: TRBJ2-7; CDR3aa: CASSLSFTYEQYF; CDR3nt: TGTGCCAGCAGTTTAAGTTTCACCTACGAGCAGTACTTC
v_gene: TRBV29-1; d_gene: TRBD1; j_gene: TRBJ1-2; CDR3aa: CSAARDSPNYGYTF; CDR3nt: TGCAGCGCCGCAAGGGACAGCCCTAACTATGGCTACACCTTC
v_gene: TRBV13; d_gene: TRBD1; j_gene: TRBJ1-1; CDR3aa: CASSLLPGTGGEAFF; CDR3nt: TGTGCCAGCAGCTTACTCCCAGGGACAGGGGGGGAAGCTTTCTTT